This is a list of T cell receptor beta chains from one sample in a study of T cells after yellow fever vaccination. MiXCR, run by TCRdb on the 5' RACE reads, gives a single entry per CDR3 protein. The repertoire holds a few hundred thousand distinct CDR3 sequences, with over 8% as singletons. Here the sequenced sample was PBMCs, taken on the day of the first yellow fever vaccination. These receptors were taken from a man aged 18-30 years who received the YFV17D yellow fever vaccine. The CDR3 runs from the conserved cysteine through the conserved F or W. The order of the fields is D gene, clone size, V gene, J gene, CDR3 protein, CDR3 DNA. A D gene is named only where the DNA matches it firmly. Clone sizes are given selectively: once, few, many, or a class where the clone is expanded.

d_gene: TRBD1
abundance: few
v_gene: TRBV10-3
j_gene: TRBJ1-2
CDR3aa: CAITPLLGQGRYGYTF
CDR3nt: TGTGCCATCACTCCACTCTTAGGACAGGGCCGTTATGGCTACACCTTC

d_gene: NA
abundance: many
v_gene: TRBV19
j_gene: TRBJ2-5
CDR3aa: CASSTVDGEETQYF
CDR3nt: TGTGCCAGTAGTACCGTAGACGGAGAAGAGACCCAGTACTTC

d_gene: TRBD2
abundance: NA
v_gene: TRBV6-1
j_gene: TRBJ2-1
CDR3aa: CASGRGGAYNEQFF
CDR3nt: TGTGCCAGCGGACGCGGGGGGGCCTACAATGAGCAGTTCTTC

d_gene: NA
abundance: NA
v_gene: TRBV29-1
j_gene: TRBJ1-1
CDR3aa: CSASGYPTEAFF
CDR3nt: TGCAGCGCTTCAGGATACCCCACTGAAGCTTTCTTT

d_gene: TRBD1
abundance: NA
v_gene: TRBV29-1
j_gene: TRBJ1-2
CDR3aa: CSVDLDRGPGHTF
CDR3nt: TGCAGCGTCGACCTAGACAGGGGGCCTGGCCACACCTTC

d_gene: TRBD1
abundance: few
v_gene: TRBV6-2/TRBV6-3
j_gene: TRBJ2-1
CDR3aa: CASSYGQGGSYNEQFF
CDR3nt: TGTGCCAGCAGCTACGGACAGGGGGGGTCCTACAATGAGCAGTTCTTC

d_gene: TRBD2
abundance: NA
v_gene: TRBV5-1
j_gene: TRBJ2-1
CDR3aa: CASRSGLAGGPHEQFF
CDR3nt: TGCGCCAGCAGGTCAGGACTAGCGGGGGGGCCTCATGAGCAGTTCTTC

d_gene: TRBD1
abundance: NA
v_gene: TRBV13
j_gene: TRBJ1-4
CDR3aa: CASSLQGEESEKLFF
CDR3nt: TGTGCCAGCAGCTTACAGGGGGAAGAGAGTGAAAAACTGTTTTTT

d_gene: NA
abundance: NA
v_gene: TRBV20-1
j_gene: TRBJ2-7
CDR3aa: CSAVDRSHYEQYF
CDR3nt: TGCAGTGCTGTCGACAGGTCCCACTACGAGCAGTACTTC

d_gene: TRBD2
abundance: NA
v_gene: TRBV5-4
j_gene: TRBJ2-3
CDR3aa: CASSFQAGSYGRDTQYF
CDR3nt: TGTGCCAGCAGCTTCCAAGCGGGGAGCTATGGTAGAGATACGCAGTATTTT

d_gene: TRBD2
abundance: NA
v_gene: TRBV7-2
j_gene: TRBJ2-5
CDR3aa: CASRGGGLGSAATQYF
CDR3nt: TGTGCCAGCAGAGGAGGGGGACTAGGGAGTGCCGCGACCCAGTACTTC

d_gene: NA
abundance: many
v_gene: TRBV5-1
j_gene: TRBJ2-1
CDR3aa: CASSPWAPSENEQFF
CDR3nt: TGCGCCAGCAGCCCCTGGGCCCCCTCAGAGAATGAGCAGTTCTTC

d_gene: NA
abundance: few
v_gene: TRBV11-1
j_gene: TRBJ2-2
CDR3aa: CASSLEGVTGEGTGELFF
CDR3nt: TGTGCCAGCAGCTTAGAGGGCGTGACGGGGGAAGGGACCGGGGAGCTGTTTTTT

d_gene: NA
abundance: few
v_gene: TRBV20-1
j_gene: TRBJ1-1
CDR3aa: CSAGTRAFF
CDR3nt: TGCAGTGCGGGGACCCGGGCTTTCTTT

d_gene: NA
abundance: few
v_gene: TRBV7-2
j_gene: TRBJ2-5
CDR3aa: CASSPTGRVRETQYF
CDR3nt: TGTGCCAGCAGCCCGACCGGTCGGGTGCGAGAGACCCAGTACTTC

d_gene: NA
abundance: few
v_gene: TRBV20-1
j_gene: TRBJ2-1
CDR3aa: CSARDGSASSYNEQFF
CDR3nt: TGCAGTGCTAGAGATGGGTCGGCAAGCTCCTACAATGAGCAGTTCTTC

d_gene: NA
abundance: few
v_gene: TRBV7-2
j_gene: TRBJ1-2
CDR3aa: CASSLDSLYGYTF
CDR3nt: TGTGCCAGCAGCTTAGACAGCCTCTATGGCTACACCTTC

d_gene: NA
abundance: NA
v_gene: TRBV7-2
j_gene: TRBJ1-5
CDR3aa: CASSPDGTNQPQHF
CDR3nt: TGTGCCAGCAGCCCGGATGGCACCAATCAGCCCCAGCATTTT

d_gene: NA
abundance: NA
v_gene: TRBV7-2
j_gene: TRBJ2-1
CDR3aa: CAGRGASYNEQFF
CDR3nt: TGTGCCGGCCGGGGGGCCTCCTACAATGAGCAGTTCTTC

d_gene: NA
abundance: few
v_gene: TRBV7-8
j_gene: TRBJ2-1
CDR3aa: CASSLNLEASNNEQFF
CDR3nt: TGTGCCAGCAGCCTAAACCTTGAAGCTAGCAACAATGAGCAGTTCTTC

d_gene: NA
abundance: few
v_gene: TRBV28
j_gene: TRBJ2-1
CDR3aa: CASSFWLAEGEQFF
CDR3nt: TGTGCCAGCAGTTTTTGGCTTGCGGAGGGTGAGCAGTTCTTC

d_gene: NA
abundance: NA
v_gene: TRBV12-5
j_gene: TRBJ2-1
CDR3aa: CASGYRDSAYNEQFF
CDR3nt: TGTGCTAGTGGTTACAGGGACTCGGCCTACAATGAGCAGTTCTTC

d_gene: NA
abundance: NA
v_gene: TRBV20-1
j_gene: TRBJ1-6
CDR3aa: CSARALTGGGNSPLHF
CDR3nt: TGCAGTGCTAGAGCCCTGACTGGAGGTGGTAATTCACCCCTCCACTTT

d_gene: NA
abundance: NA
v_gene: TRBV7-6
j_gene: TRBJ1-1
CDR3aa: CASSLRWPGNLRNTEAFF
CDR3nt: TGTGCCAGCAGCTTAAGGTGGCCAGGGAACCTGAGGAACACTGAAGCTTTCTTT

d_gene: NA
abundance: few
v_gene: TRBV7-2
j_gene: TRBJ1-2
CDR3aa: CASSFGAGDGGYTF
CDR3nt: TGTGCCAGCAGCTTTGGGGCAGGGGATGGTGGCTACACCTTC

d_gene: NA
abundance: NA
v_gene: TRBV30
j_gene: TRBJ2-2
CDR3aa: CAWSPQGGRYTGELFF
CDR3nt: TGTGCCTGGAGTCCACAAGGGGGGCGTTATACCGGGGAGCTGTTTTTT

d_gene: NA
abundance: NA
v_gene: TRBV4-3
j_gene: TRBJ2-5
CDR3aa: CASSPDLGETQYF
CDR3nt: TGCGCCAGCAGCCCCGACCTGGGGGAGACCCAGTACTTC

d_gene: NA
abundance: few
v_gene: TRBV5-4
j_gene: TRBJ2-3
CDR3aa: CASSLGGPLTDTQYF
CDR3nt: TGTGCCAGCAGCTTGGGGGGACCCCTCACAGATACGCAGTATTTT

d_gene: NA
abundance: NA
v_gene: TRBV3-1
j_gene: TRBJ2-4
CDR3aa: CASTDRLTNIQYF
CDR3nt: TGTGCCAGCACCGACAGGTTAACAAACATTCAGTACTTC